This TCR beta chain derives from a study of shared clonotypes between healthy human individuals. Study observations and caveats: Shared across a few donors were around 5% of the naive CD4 clonotypes. Compared with memory subsets, naive subsets generally had larger estimated richness. In the sorted subsets, rarefaction showed sequencing was incomplete despite large depth.

The study enrolled healthy HIV-negative adults without recent acute infections or vaccinations as donors. Comments on this clone: As yet, its antigen is unknown. The sample carries other DNA sequences with the same CDR3.

The J segment lost 2 bases and the V segment lost 4 bases, leaving 1 base of the junction unmatched. This CDR3 region has 13 residues. CDR1 and CDR2 (germline): SQVTM, ANQGSEA. This table comes from immunoSEQ multiplex PCR, and its TCRdb copy is limited to in-frame clones, with some not included. Of some 2.1 million clones listed, 85% to 95% were seen once; the top ten hold roughly 0.13%. Sequencing used naive CD4+ T cells sorted from blood. Subset given: CD45RA+ positively selected. The sequence derives from a man aged 18 to 29 in good health. V usage is TRBV29-1 and J usage is TRBJ2-3, with 9 positions matching TRBD2. CDR3 sequence reads: CSVGGRATDTQYF. CDR3 DNA sequence: TGCAGCGTTGGCGGGAGGGCCACAGATACGCAGTATTTT.